This TCR beta chain was sequenced during a study of blood T cell repertoires in COVID-19. The length of the CDR3 is 19 residues. The germline V gene has CDR1 MDHEN and CDR2 SYDVKM. Remarks on this clone: At one end, the junction sequence differs from germline, possibly due to a read error.

Two negative PCRs, clearance, or symptom resolution characterized the recovered Cohort 3 donors. The assay was immunoSEQ multiplex PCR, and TCRdb's table has in-frame clones only and misses some. The data show 280,000 or so clones, approximately 88% seen once. Sample: PBMCs or T cells enriched from blood (not recorded which). The TCR comes from a woman aged 40 to 50 who had recovered from COVID-19. The chain links TRBV28 to TRBJ1-6; 10 bases match TRBD1. The CDR3 spells CASSLFRDRGESYNSPLHF. The CDR3 DNA reads as TGTGCCAGCAGCTTATTCCGGGACAGGGGAGAATCCTATAATTCACCCCTCCACTTT.